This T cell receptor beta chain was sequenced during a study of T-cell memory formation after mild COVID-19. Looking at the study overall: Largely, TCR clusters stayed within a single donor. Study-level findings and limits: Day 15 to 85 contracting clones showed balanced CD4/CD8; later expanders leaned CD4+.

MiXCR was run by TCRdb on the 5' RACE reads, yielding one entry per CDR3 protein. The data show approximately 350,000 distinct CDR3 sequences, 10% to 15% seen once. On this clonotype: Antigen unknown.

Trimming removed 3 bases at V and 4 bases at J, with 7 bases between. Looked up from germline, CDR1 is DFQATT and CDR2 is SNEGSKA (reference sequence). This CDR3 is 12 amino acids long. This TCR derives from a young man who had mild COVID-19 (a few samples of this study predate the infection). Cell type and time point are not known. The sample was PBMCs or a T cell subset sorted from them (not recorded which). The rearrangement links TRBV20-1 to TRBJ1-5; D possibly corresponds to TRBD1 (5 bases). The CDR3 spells CSASGGNQPQHF. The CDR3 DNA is TGCAGTGCTAGCGGGGGGAATCAGCCCCAGCATTTT.